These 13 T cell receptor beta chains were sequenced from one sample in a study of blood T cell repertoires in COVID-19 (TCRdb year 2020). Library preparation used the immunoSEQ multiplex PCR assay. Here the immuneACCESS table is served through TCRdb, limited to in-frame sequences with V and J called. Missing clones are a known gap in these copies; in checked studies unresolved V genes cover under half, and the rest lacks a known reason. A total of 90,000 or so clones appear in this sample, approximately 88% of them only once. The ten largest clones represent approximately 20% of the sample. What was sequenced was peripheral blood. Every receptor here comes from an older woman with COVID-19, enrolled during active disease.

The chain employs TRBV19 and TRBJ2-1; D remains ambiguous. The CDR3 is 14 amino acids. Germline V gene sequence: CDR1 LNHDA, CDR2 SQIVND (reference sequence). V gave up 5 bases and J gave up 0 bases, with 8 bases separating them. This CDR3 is CASSLTGSYNEQFF. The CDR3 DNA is TGTGCCAGTAGTCTGACGGGCTCCTACAATGAGCAGTTCTTC.

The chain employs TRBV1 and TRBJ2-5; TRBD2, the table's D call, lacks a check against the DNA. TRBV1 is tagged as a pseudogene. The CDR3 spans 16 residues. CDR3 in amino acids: CTSSPGSGGAQETQYF. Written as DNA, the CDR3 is TGCACCAGCAGTCCGGGGTCTGGCGGGGCCCAAGAGACCCAGTACTTC.

In DNA form, the CDR3 reads TGTGCCAGCAGTTTCCCCGGGACAACTGAAGCTTTCTTT. It yields the protein CASSFPGTTEAFF. The chain couples TRBV28 to TRBJ1-1, with D possibly TRBD1 on 6 matching bases. The CDR3 spans 13 residues. Germline CDR1 is MDHEN and CDR2 is SYDVKM. V was pared by 3 bases and J by 5 bases, with 10 bases between.

CDR3 in amino acids: CSAHPGDTQFF. As DNA, the CDR3 is TGCAGTGCACACCCAGGGGATACGCAGTTCTTC. The chain joins TRBV20-1 to TRBJ2-1; tentatively, D is TRBD1 (6 bases). Looked up from germline, CDR1 is DFQATT and CDR2 is SNEGSKA (reference sequence). Trimming removed 6 bases from V and 12 bases from J, with 15 bases in between. This CDR3 contains 11 residues.

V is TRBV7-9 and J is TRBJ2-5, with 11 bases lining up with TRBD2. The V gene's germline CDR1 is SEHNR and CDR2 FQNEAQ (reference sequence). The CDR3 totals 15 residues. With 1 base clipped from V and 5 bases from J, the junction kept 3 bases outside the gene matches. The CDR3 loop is CASSLGSGGAETQYF. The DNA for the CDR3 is TGTGCCAGCAGCTTAGGTAGCGGGGGGGCCGAGACCCAGTACTTC.

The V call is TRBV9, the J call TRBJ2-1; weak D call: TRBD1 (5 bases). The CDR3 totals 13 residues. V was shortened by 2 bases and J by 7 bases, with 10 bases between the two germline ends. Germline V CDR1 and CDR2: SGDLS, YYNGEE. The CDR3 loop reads CASSVQGGNEQFF. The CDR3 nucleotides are TGTGCCAGCAGCGTGCAGGGCGGAAATGAGCAGTTCTTC.

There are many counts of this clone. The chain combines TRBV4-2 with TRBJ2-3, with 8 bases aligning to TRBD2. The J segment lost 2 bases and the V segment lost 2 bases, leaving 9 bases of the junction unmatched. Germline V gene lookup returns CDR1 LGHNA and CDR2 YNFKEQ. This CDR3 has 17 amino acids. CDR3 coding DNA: TGTGCCAGCAGCCAACCACCCTTAGCGGGGTACACAGATACGCAGTATTTT. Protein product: CASSQPPLAGYTDTQYF.

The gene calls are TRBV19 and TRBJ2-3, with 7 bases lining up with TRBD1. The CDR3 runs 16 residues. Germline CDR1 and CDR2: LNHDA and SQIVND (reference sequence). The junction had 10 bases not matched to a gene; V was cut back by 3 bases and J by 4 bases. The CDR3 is CASSMLDRLGSDTQYF. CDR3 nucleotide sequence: TGTGCCAGTAGTATGTTGGACAGGTTAGGCTCAGATACGCAGTATTTT.

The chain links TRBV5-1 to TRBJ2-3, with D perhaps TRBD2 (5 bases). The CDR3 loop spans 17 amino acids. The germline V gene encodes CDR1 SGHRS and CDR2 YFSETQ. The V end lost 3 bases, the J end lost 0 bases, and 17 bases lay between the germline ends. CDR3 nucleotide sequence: TGCGCCAGCAGCTCGAAAGTGGGCCTAGCCAGCACAGATACGCAGTATTTT. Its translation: CASSSKVGLASTDTQYF.

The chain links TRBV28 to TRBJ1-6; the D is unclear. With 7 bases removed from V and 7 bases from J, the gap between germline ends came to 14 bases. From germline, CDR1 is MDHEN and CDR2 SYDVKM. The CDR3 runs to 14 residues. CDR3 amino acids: CASTLYHGNSPLHF. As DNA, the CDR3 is TGTGCCAGCACCCTTTATCACGGGAATTCACCCCTCCACTTT.

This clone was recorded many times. CDR3 amino acids: CASSPETGAMNTEAFF. The CDR3 DNA reads as TGTGCCAGTAGTCCGGAGACAGGGGCTATGAACACTGAAGCTTTCTTT. The genes are TRBV19 and TRBJ1-1; 8 positions agree with TRBD1. The CDR3 is 16 amino acids. The germline gives CDR1 LNHDA, CDR2 SQIVND (reference sequence). The V gene end was trimmed by 5 bases and the J gene end by 0 bases; junction bases not matched to a gene: 8.

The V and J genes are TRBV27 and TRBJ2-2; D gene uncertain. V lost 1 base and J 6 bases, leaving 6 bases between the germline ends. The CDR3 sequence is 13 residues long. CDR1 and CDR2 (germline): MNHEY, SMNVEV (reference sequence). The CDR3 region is CASSLLVPGELFF. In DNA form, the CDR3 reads TGTGCCAGCAGTTTATTAGTCCCCGGGGAGCTGTTTTTT.

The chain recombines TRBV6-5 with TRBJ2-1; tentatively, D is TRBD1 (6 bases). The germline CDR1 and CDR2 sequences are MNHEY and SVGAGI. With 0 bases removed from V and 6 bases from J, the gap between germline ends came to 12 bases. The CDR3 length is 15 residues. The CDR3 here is CASSYSGASANEQFF. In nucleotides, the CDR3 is TGTGCCAGCAGTTACTCGGGGGCTAGTGCCAATGAGCAGTTCTTC.